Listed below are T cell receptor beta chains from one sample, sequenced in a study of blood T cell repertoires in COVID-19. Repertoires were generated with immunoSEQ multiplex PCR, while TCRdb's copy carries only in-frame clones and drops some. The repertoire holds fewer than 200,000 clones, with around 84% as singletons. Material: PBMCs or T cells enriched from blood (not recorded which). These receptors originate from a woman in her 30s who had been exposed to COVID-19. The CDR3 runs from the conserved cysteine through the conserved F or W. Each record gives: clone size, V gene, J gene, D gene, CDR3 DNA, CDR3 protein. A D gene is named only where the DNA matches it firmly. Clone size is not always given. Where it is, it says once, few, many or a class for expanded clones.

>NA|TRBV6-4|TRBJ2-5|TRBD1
TGTGCCAGCAGTGAAGGACAGGGTGCCCAAGAGACCCAGTACTTC
CASSEGQGAQETQYF
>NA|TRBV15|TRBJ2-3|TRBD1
TGTGCCACCTGCCGGGACAGGGGAGATACGCAGTATTTT
CATCRDRGDTQYF
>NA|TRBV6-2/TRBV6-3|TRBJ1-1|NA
TGTGCCAGCAGTTACGTACTTGGGGACTACACGAACACTGAAGCTTTCTTT
CASSYVLGDYTNTEAFF
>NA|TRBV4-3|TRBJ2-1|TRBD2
TGCGCCAGCAGCCAAGACTCCGGGTGGGTAGCGGGGGGGACAAATGAGCAGTTCTTC
CASSQDSGWVAGGTNEQFF
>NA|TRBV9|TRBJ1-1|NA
TGTGCCAGCAGCTCAGGTGGGCTAATGCGGAACACTGAAGCTTTCTTT
CASSSGGLMRNTEAFF
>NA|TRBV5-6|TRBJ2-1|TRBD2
TGTGCCAGCAGCTTGGGGGTAGCGGGGGGCCCCGAGTTCGGAAATGAGCAGTTCTTC
CASSLGVAGGPEFGNEQFF
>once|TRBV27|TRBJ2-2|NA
TGTGCCAGCAATCCGAACGCGGCCGCTCCGAACACCGGGGAGCTGTTTTTT
CASNPNAAAPNTGELFF
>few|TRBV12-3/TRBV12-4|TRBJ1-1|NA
TGTGCCAGCAGTTTTGGGGGCAACACTGAAGCTTTCTTT
CASSFGGNTEAFF
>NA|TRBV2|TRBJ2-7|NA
TGTGCCAGCATCGGGCCAGGGTATCGCGAGCAGTACTTC
CASIGPGYREQYF
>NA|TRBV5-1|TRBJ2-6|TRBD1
TGCGCCAGCAGCCCACGGACAGGTATCTCTGGGGCCAACGTCCTGACTTTC
CASSPRTGISGANVLTF
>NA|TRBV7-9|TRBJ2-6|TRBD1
TGTGCCAGCAGCTTTGGGGACAGGGGGGCCTCTGGGGCCAACGTCCTGACTTTC
CASSFGDRGASGANVLTF
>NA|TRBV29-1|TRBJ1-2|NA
TGCAGCGTTCTTTTCGGTGAAGGAGGATATGGCTACACCTTC
CSVLFGEGGYGYTF
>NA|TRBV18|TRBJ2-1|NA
TGTGCCAGCTCACCACTAGCCGATTACAATGAGCAGTTCTTC
CASSPLADYNEQFF
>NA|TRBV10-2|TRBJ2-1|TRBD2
TGCGCCACAAGGACTAGCGGGGTGAGGGATGAGCAGTTCTTC
CATRTSGVRDEQFF
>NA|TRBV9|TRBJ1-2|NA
TGTGCCAGCAGCGGTGGGGGGGTAGGCGTTTATGGCTATGGCTACACCTTC
CASSGGGVGVYGYGYTF
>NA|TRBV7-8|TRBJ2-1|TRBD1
TGTGCCAGCAGCCCTTCTGGGACAGGGGCTCTATTCGGGTTCTTC
CASSPSGTGALFGFF
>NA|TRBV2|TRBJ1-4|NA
TGTGCCAGCAGTGGCAACAGGGTTTCGAATGAAAAACTGTTTTTT
CASSGNRVSNEKLFF